This T cell receptor beta chain was recorded in a study of shared clonotypes between healthy human individuals. General study results and limits: Incomplete sequencing of sorted subsets was indicated by rarefaction despite large depth. When naive CD4 clonotypes were compared across four donors, 5% to 5.5% were shared.

Regarding this clone: The target antigen is unknown.

Every immunoSEQ plate was one replicate of a subset's evenly spread DNA. Repertoires were generated with immunoSEQ multiplex PCR, while TCRdb's copy carries only in-frame clones and drops some. The table shows over 850,000 clones, with around 78% occurring only once. Trimming stripped 3 bases from V and 1 base from J, with 16 bases between. CDR3 length: 17 residues. Per germline, CDR1 MNHNS and CDR2 SASEGT. All participating donors were Caucasian adults from Nashville, Tennessee. The rearrangement uses TRBV6-1 and TRBJ2-1; D possibly uses TRBD1 or TRBD2 (6 bases each). The sequenced sample consisted of memory CD4+ T cells from PBMCs. The subset here: CD45RA-negative fraction. The sequence derives from a man aged 18 to 29 in good health. Some clones in this sample may be carry-over from other donors' samples. The CDR3 protein is CASSEIYGGSSYNEQFF. In nucleotides, the CDR3 is TGTGCCAGCAGTGAGATTTACGGGGGCTCGTCCTACAATGAGCAGTTCTTC.